These 22 T cell receptor beta chains came from one sample sequenced in a study of T cells in Graves' hyperthyroidism and ophthalmopathy. Amplified TCR beta CDR3 regions came from RNA transcripts. HTBI primers were the set used in a first-round RT-PCR of the TCR CDR3. Via MiXCR, TCRdb re-called the multiplex PCR reads, giving one row per CDR3 protein. The data contain about 520,000 distinct CDR3 sequences, roughly 25% of them singletons. The sequenced sample was blood. These receptors all come from a woman aged 25 to 45 with Graves' ophthalmopathy.

The chain links TRBV11-1 to TRBJ1-5; D is ambiguous. The germline CDR1 and CDR2 sequences are SGHAT and FQDESV (reference sequence). The CDR3 consists of 13 residues. Trimming stripped 5 bases from V and 7 bases from J, with 12 bases between. CDR3 loop: CASSPTSEQPQHF. CDR3 sequence (DNA): TGTGCCAGCAGCCCGACATCAGAGCAGCCCCAGCATTTT. The full variable domain, completed using reference TRBV11-1 and TRBJ1-5, is EAEVAQSPRYKITEKSQAVAFWCDPISGHATLYWYRQILGQGPELLVQFQDESVVDDSQLPKDRFSAERLKGVDSTLKIQPAELGDSAMYLCASSPTSEQPQHFGDGTRLSIL.

About this clonotype: The junction and the germline gene differ at one end; a read error may be behind it. This chain connects TRBV28 to TRBJ2-7; 9 bases match TRBD2. CDR1 and CDR2 (germline): MDHEN, SYDVKM. This CDR3 is built from 15 residues. CDR3 amino acids: CASSLMPSGVCEQYF. CDR3 DNA sequence: TGTGCCAGCAGTCTTATGCCTAGCGGGGTCTGCGAGCAATACTTC.

This clonotype was seen more than once but under ten times. The rearrangement uses TRBV5-1 and TRBJ2-2; 8 positions agree with TRBD2. CDR1 is SGHRS and CDR2 is YFSETQ in the germline V gene. With V trimmed by 2 bases and J by 7 bases, 7 bases remained unmatched. The CDR3 contains 15 residues. The CDR3 sequence is CASSFDGGAFGELFF. In nucleotides, the CDR3 is TGCGCCAGCAGCTTCGACGGGGGGGCCTTCGGGGAGCTGTTTTTT.

This clonotype was seen just once. This chain joins TRBV28 and TRBJ1-2; D possibly corresponds to TRBD1 (5 bases). Germline CDR1 MDHEN, CDR2 SYDVKM. The CDR3 length is 15 residues. V lost 3 bases to trimming and J lost 4 bases, with 15 bases between them. CDR3 DNA: TGTGCCAGCAGTTTGGCGGGGCAGGCCTCCTATGGCTACACCTTC. Its protein is CASSLAGQASYGYTF.

The count of this clonotype is one. The rearrangement uses TRBV6-1 and TRBJ2-7; maybe TRBD1 (6 bases). The V end lost 1 base, the J end lost 2 bases, and 9 bases lay between the germline ends. Looked up from germline, CDR1 is MNHNS and CDR2 is SASEGT. The CDR3 has 14 residues. In DNA form, the CDR3 reads TGTGCCAGCAGTGAAGGACAGGCGCCCTACGAGCAGTACTTC. It yields the protein CASSEGQAPYEQYF.

This clonotype was detected ten times or more. The chain recombines TRBV11-2 with TRBJ1-4; D possibly corresponds to TRBD1 (5 bases). The germline gives CDR1 SGHAT, CDR2 FQNNGV. There are 14 residues in the CDR3. Trimming removed 1 base from V and 7 bases from J, with 10 bases in between. The CDR3 loop is CASSLVDGAEKLFF. CDR3 DNA sequence: TGTGCCAGCAGCTTAGTAGATGGGGCTGAAAAACTGTTTTTT.

This clonotype was seen ten or more times. The chain couples TRBV29-1 to TRBJ1-3; D is ambiguous. The CDR3 length is 12 residues. Germline CDR1 is SQVTM and CDR2 is ANQGSEA. Trimming stripped 5 bases from V and 1 base from J, with 6 bases between. The CDR3 loop reads CSVQASGNTIYF. The CDR3 DNA sequence: TGCAGCGTTCAGGCTTCTGGAAACACCATATATTTT.

This clonotype appeared once. The rearrangement links TRBV6-2 or TRBV6-3 to TRBJ2-7; 10 bases fit TRBD2. Losses at the gene ends were 0 bases for V and 2 bases for J; bases not matched to a gene: 4. CDR3 length: 16 residues. The germline V gene has CDR1 MNHEY and CDR2 SVGEGT. For the CDR3, the DNA is TGTGCCAGCAGTTACTCGGGCCTAGCGGGGGCCTACGAGCAGTACTTC. This encodes CASSYSGLAGAYEQYF.

This clonotype occurred once. The chain has TRBV12-3 or TRBV12-4 and TRBJ1-1; D may be TRBD1 (6 bases). The CDR3 covers 14 residues. V was cut by 5 bases and J by 6 bases, with 16 bases left in between. CDR3 in DNA: TGTGCCAGCAGTCACAGGGTAACGAGGGCTGAAGCTTTCTTT. It is translated as CASSHRVTRAEAFF.

This clonotype was detected a few times. This may be a read error: a much more frequent sequence differs by one nucleotide. V and J are TRBV9 and TRBJ1-1; D gene unclear. The germline V gene has CDR1 SGDLS and CDR2 YYNGEE. The CDR3 is 15 amino acids. V lost 0 bases to trimming and J lost 10 bases, with 19 bases between them. The CDR3 loop reads CASSVDGDTSLRAFF. The DNA for the CDR3 is TGTGCCAGCAGCGTAGACGGGGATACGAGCCTCCGAGCTTTCTTT.

The rearrangement links TRBV11-2 to TRBJ2-5; D might be TRBD1 (6 bases). There are 15 residues in the CDR3. Trimming removed 3 bases at V and 1 base at J, with 12 bases between. The germline V gene has CDR1 SGHAT and CDR2 FQNNGV. CDR3 coding DNA: TGTGCCAGCAGCTTCCGAATGGGGGCCCAAGAGACCCAGTACTTC. The encoded protein is CASSFRMGAQETQYF.

The chain combines TRBV19 with TRBJ1-2; the D gene is possibly TRBD1 (5 bases). Deletions cut 4 bases from V and 8 bases from J, with 11 bases between. Per germline, CDR1 LNHDA and CDR2 SQIVND (reference sequence). The CDR3 has 12 residues. The CDR3 region is CASSTNRRGYTF. CDR3 in DNA: TGTGCCAGTAGTACCAACAGGAGGGGCTACACCTTC.

This clonotype was observed at least ten times. The V and J genes are TRBV5-5 and TRBJ1-1; D unclear. The CDR3 consists of 16 residues. V lost 0 bases to trimming and J lost 0 bases, with 12 bases between them. The germline V gene has CDR1 SGHKS and CDR2 YYEKEE (reference sequence). CDR3 protein: CASSLESEDMNTEAFF. The CDR3 bases are TGTGCCAGCAGCTTGGAGTCAGAAGACATGAACACTGAAGCTTTCTTT. The variable domain in full, completed from reference TRBV5-5 and TRBJ1-1, reads DAGVTQSPTHLIKTRGQQVTLRCSPISGHKSVSWYQQVLGQGPQFIFQYYEKEERGRGNFPDRFSARQFPNYSSELNVNALLLGDSALYLCASSLESEDMNTEAFFGQGTRLTVV.

The gene calls are TRBV5-1 and TRBJ1-3; TRBD1 is a possible D gene (6 bases). In germline, CDR1 is SGHRS, CDR2 YFSETQ. The germline V and J ends were trimmed by 0 bases and 6 bases, with 10 bases remaining between them. This CDR3 has 14 amino acids. The CDR3 loop reads CASSLDQGQNTIYF. The CDR3 DNA reads as TGCGCCAGCAGCTTGGATCAGGGGCAAAACACCATATATTTT.

The J gene is TRBJ2-7, the V gene TRBV29-1; the match to TRBD2 covers 9 bases. The CDR3 consists of 16 residues. Germline V CDR1 and CDR2: SQVTM, ANQGSEA. Losses at the gene ends were 1 base for V and 1 base for J; bases not matched to a gene: 8. The CDR3 region has the DNA TGCAGCGTTGAAGTGGCATCTAGCGGGGTGTCCTACGAGCAGTACTTC. This translates into CSVEVASSGVSYEQYF.

In this sample, this clonotype turned up a few times. The rearrangement links TRBV20-1 to TRBJ1-2; maybe TRBD1 (6 bases). Trimming shortened V by 5 bases and J by 6 bases, and 13 bases separated the two germline ends. This CDR3 is 12 amino acids long. Germline lookup yields CDR1 DFQATT and CDR2 SNEGSKA (reference sequence). This chain's CDR3 is CSAGDRTNGYTF. CDR3 sequence (DNA): TGCAGTGCTGGCGACAGGACGAATGGCTACACCTTC.

This chain links TRBV4-1 with TRBJ2-7; perhaps TRBD1 as D (5 bases). Germline loops: CDR1 MGHRA, CDR2 YSYEKL. Between the trimmed V and J ends, which lost 3 bases and 3 bases, there was a span of 21 bases. The CDR3 has 17 residues. The CDR3 is CASSHSPGIEGLYEQYF. The CDR3 DNA follows: TGCGCCAGCAGCCACTCCCCAGGGATAGAAGGGCTCTACGAGCAGTACTTC.

At least ten counts were recorded for this clonotype. This rearrangement joins TRBV29-1 to TRBJ2-7, with D maybe TRBD2 (6 bases). The germline gives CDR1 SQVTM, CDR2 ANQGSEA. There are 13 residues in the CDR3. V was shortened by 4 bases and J by 1 base, with 11 bases between the two germline ends. CDR3 in DNA: TGCAGCGTTGGGCCTAGCGATTCCTACGAGCAGTACTTC. It is translated as CSVGPSDSYEQYF.

This clonotype was observed many times. V is TRBV12-3 or TRBV12-4 and J is TRBJ2-7; D unclear. The CDR3 sequence is 14 residues long. V gave up 6 bases and J gave up 0 bases, with 12 bases separating them. CDR3 nucleotide sequence: TGTGCCAGCAGGGACCTTCAAAGCTCCTACGAGCAGTACTTC. Translation gives CASRDLQSSYEQYF.

This clonotype was picked up many times. The chain is built from TRBV6-1 and TRBJ1-5; TRBD1 agrees at 8 bases. Unmatched junction bases numbered 6, after V lost 4 bases and J lost 7 bases. Germline CDR1 reads MNHNS; CDR2 reads SASEGT. The CDR3 has 14 residues. The CDR3 protein is CASSGQGAGQPQHF. Written as DNA, the CDR3 is TGTGCCAGCAGTGGTCAGGGGGCAGGGCAGCCCCAGCATTTT.

This clonotype was counted many times. V is TRBV27 and J is TRBJ1-1, with D perhaps matching TRBD1 (5 bases). The germline CDR1 and CDR2 sequences are MNHEY and SMNVEV (reference sequence). This CDR3 is built from 13 residues. V lost 2 bases to trimming and J lost 4 bases, with 8 bases between them. The CDR3 region is CASSLRGPTEAFF. In DNA form, the CDR3 reads TGTGCCAGCAGTTTACGGGGCCCCACTGAAGCTTTCTTT.

This clonotype was seen at least ten times. The chain employs TRBV6-5 and TRBJ2-7; the D is unclear. V was cut by 7 bases and J by 0 bases, with 13 bases left in between. This CDR3 is 14 amino acids long. Germline V gives CDR1 MNHEY, CDR2 SVGAGI. The CDR3 DNA sequence: TGTGCCAGCACCCCGTCCCGGTACTCCTACGAGCAGTACTTC. It yields the protein CASTPSRYSYEQYF.